This TCR beta chain originates from a study of cytomegalovirus exposure and HLA in healthy donors. Use of 60 Vbeta and 13 Jbeta primers characterized the PCR. The repertoire was sequenced with immunoSEQ multiplex PCR; TCRdb's copy has only in-frame clones and lacks some. The profile shows fewer than 150,000 clones, approximately 80% of them singletons. V was trimmed by 5 bases and J by 8 bases, leaving 15 bases between them. The germline V gene encodes CDR1 SEHNR and CDR2 FQNEAQ (reference sequence). This CDR3 spans 14 amino acids. The receptor was isolated from a male donor in good health and CMV-seronegative. The chain combines TRBV7-9 with TRBJ1-4, with D uncertain. The material sequenced was PBMCs. CDR3: CASSRGGVGEKLFF. The DNA of the CDR3 is TGTGCCAGCAGCAGAGGAGGAGTAGGCGAAAAACTGTTTTTT. The full variable domain, rest sourced from reference TRBV7-9 and TRBJ1-4, is DTGVSQNPRHKITKRGQNVTFRCDPISEHNRLYWYRQTLGQGPEFLTYFQNEAQLEKSRLLSDRFSAERPKGSFSTLEIQRTEQGDSAMYLCASSRGGVGEKLFFGSGTQLSVL.